The 13 T cell receptor beta chains given below trace back to one sample, sequenced in a study of blood T cell repertoires in COVID-19. Generated by immunoSEQ multiplex PCR, the TCRdb table keeps only in-frame clones and is missing some. The repertoire consists of a few hundred thousand clones, with about four fifths occurring once and the leading ten covering approximately 3.2%. The sequencing input was peripheral blood. All receptors come from a woman in her late teens or twenties with acute or convalescent COVID-19.

The gene calls are TRBV5-1 and TRBJ2-5; 7 bases agree with TRBD1. V was clipped by 1 base and J by 1 base; unmatched bases: 4. The CDR3 extends over 15 amino acids. The germline V gene encodes CDR1 SGHRS and CDR2 YFSETQ. The CDR3 DNA reads TGCGCCAGCAGCTTGACAGGGGCGACCCAAGAGACCCAGTACTTC. Translating gives CASSLTGATQETQYF.

The V and J genes are TRBV25-1 and TRBJ1-2; D is perhaps TRBD1 (5 bases). Germline CDR1 is MGHDK and CDR2 is SYGVNS. The ends were cut back, 1 base at V and 8 bases at J, with 14 bases in the middle. The CDR3 loop spans 14 amino acids. The CDR3 bases are TGTGCCAGCAGTGAATCCAAGTGGGACTCAGGCTACACCTTC. It is translated as CASSESKWDSGYTF.

This chain links TRBV2 with TRBJ2-3; D call uncertain. The germline V gene encodes CDR1 SNHLY and CDR2 FYNNEI. The V gene lost 3 bases and the J gene lost 3 bases, with 7 bases spanning the gap. The CDR3 covers 13 residues. The CDR3: CASSDFQTDTQYF. The CDR3 DNA follows: TGTGCCAGCAGTGATTTCCAGACAGATACGCAGTATTTT.

This chain joins TRBV27 and TRBJ2-7; D perhaps matches TRBD2 (6 bases). The germline V and J ends were trimmed by 6 bases and 3 bases, with 18 bases remaining between them. The length of the CDR3 is 15 residues. Germline V gene sequence: CDR1 MNHEY, CDR2 SMNVEV (reference sequence). CDR3 in DNA: TGTGCCAGCAGCCATGTGGGACGGGGAGGCTACGAGCAGTACTTC. It encodes CASSHVGRGGYEQYF.

V is TRBV10-2 and J is TRBJ2-2; D unclear. CDR1 and CDR2 from the germline V gene are WSHSY and SAAADI. V lost 5 bases, J lost 1 base, and 14 bases lay in between. The CDR3 runs 16 residues. In DNA, the CDR3 is TGCGCCAGCAGTCCGGCGGCGGAGAAGAACACCGGGGAGCTGTTTTTT. Its translation: CASSPAAEKNTGELFF.

This clone has just one count. This sequence joins TRBV29-1 and TRBJ1-2; tentatively, D is TRBD1 (6 bases). There are 15 residues in the CDR3. V was trimmed by 4 bases and J by 8 bases, leaving 23 bases between them. CDR1 is SQVTM and CDR2 is ANQGSEA in the germline V gene. The CDR3 DNA reads as TGCAGCGTTGTGGGCGGGGGCGATGGCTTTAGAGGCTACACCTTC. The encoded protein is CSVVGGGDGFRGYTF.

J is TRBJ2-1 and V is TRBV19; 9 bases are a match to TRBD2. After removal of 5 bases from V and 7 bases from J, the junction contained 18 bases not matched to a gene. This CDR3 contains 18 residues. Germline CDR1 and CDR2: LNHDA and SQIVND (reference sequence). The CDR3 region has the DNA TGTGCCAGTAGTTTCGGACTAGCGAGAACGGGAGGTTTGAATGAGCAGTTCTTC. This gives the protein CASSFGLARTGGLNEQFF.

There are a few counts of this clone. The chain combines TRBV12-3 or TRBV12-4 with TRBJ1-1; unclear D gene. V shed 5 bases and J shed 3 bases, with 10 bases lying between them. There are 13 residues in the CDR3. The CDR3 region has the DNA TGTGCCAGCAGTCCCCAGGTATACACTGAAGCTTTCTTT. As protein: CASSPQVYTEAFF.

The genes are TRBV28 and TRBJ2-7, with 7 bases identical to TRBD1. Germline CDR1 reads MDHEN; CDR2 reads SYDVKM. The CDR3 runs to 13 residues. The V segment lost 6 bases and the J segment 1 base; nucleotides outside the gene matches: 3. The CDR3 region has the DNA TGTGCCAGCAGCCGGGACAGTTCCTACGAGCAGTACTTC. The encoded protein is CASSRDSSYEQYF. Looking up the rest from reference TRBV28 and TRBJ2-7 gives the full variable domain: DVKVTQSSRYLVKRTGEKVFLECVQDMDHENMFWYRQDPGLGLRLIYFSYDVKMKEKGDIPEGYSVSREKKERFSLILESASTNQTSMYLCASSRDSSYEQYFGPGTRLTVT.

The chain carries TRBV6-1 and TRBJ2-7, with D perhaps matching TRBD2 (5 bases). The CDR3 is 14 residues long. V lost 3 bases, J lost 2 bases, and 11 bases lay in between. The germline V gene has CDR1 MNHNS and CDR2 SASEGT. CDR3 in DNA: TGTGCCAGCAGTGATACCGGGAATCCCTACGAGCAGTACTTC. Encoded protein: CASSDTGNPYEQYF.

The chain combines TRBV2 with TRBJ2-1; 10 bases fit TRBD2. J gave up 0 bases and V 7 bases, and 12 bases lay outside the gene matches. Germline lookup yields CDR1 SNHLY and CDR2 FYNNEI. The CDR3 runs to 18 residues. DNA of the CDR3: TGTGCCAGCACCATGACTAGCGGGCCGATCCGCTCCTACAATGAGCAGTTCTTC. Encoded protein: CASTMTSGPIRSYNEQFF.

The J gene is TRBJ2-2, the V gene TRBV7-9; the D gene is possibly TRBD2 (6 bases). Germline values: CDR1 SEHNR, CDR2 FQNEAQ (reference sequence). This CDR3 spans 12 amino acids. Trimming left V 9 bases short and J 7 bases short, with 12 bases between. CDR3 residues: CARSGEIGELFF. The CDR3 region has the DNA TGTGCCAGATCGGGAGAGATCGGGGAGCTGTTTTTT.

This clone has more than one count but fewer than ten. The chain combines TRBV2 with TRBJ2-1, with 7 bases fitting TRBD2. The CDR3 has 14 residues. Trimming removed 3 bases from V and 8 bases from J; junction bases left unmatched: 7. CDR1 and CDR2 from the germline V gene are SNHLY and FYNNEI. The CDR3 region is CASSDSSGQDEQFF. In DNA, the CDR3 is TGTGCCAGCAGTGATTCTAGCGGTCAGGATGAGCAGTTCTTC. The complete variable domain, with remaining parts taken from reference TRBV2 and TRBJ2-1, reads EPEVTQTPSHQVTQMGQEVILRCVPISNHLYFYWYRQILGQKVEFLVSFYNNEISEKSEIFDDQFSVERPDGSNFTLKIRSTKLEDSAMYFCASSDSSGQDEQFFGPGTRLTVL.